Listed here are 7 T cell receptor beta chains from one sample, sequenced in a study of CD8 T cells in ankylosing spondylitis. Whole-study results and caveats: Blood from ankylosing spondylitis patients appeared to carry a characteristic roughly eight-variant TCR beta motif.

Their antigen targets remain unknown. One entry per CDR3 protein results from TCRdb running MiXCR on the 5' RACE reads. This table holds about 500,000 distinct CDR3 sequences, approximately 5% found once. The sequenced material came from blood, either unsorted or a sorted T cell fraction (not recorded which). The source of these receptors is a male donor with ankylosing spondylitis.

Many counts were recorded for this clonotype. The CDR3 region is CATRTGTVNTGELFF. The CDR3 DNA reads as TGTGCCACCAGAACCGGGACAGTGAACACCGGGGAGCTGTTTTTT. The V call is TRBV24-1, the J call TRBJ2-2, with 7 bases aligning to TRBD1. CDR1 is KGHDR, CDR2 SFDVKD, per germline. J was trimmed by 1 base and V by 7 bases; bases with no gene match: 5. The CDR3 sequence is 15 residues long.

This clonotype was counted many times. The chain carries TRBV5-5 and TRBJ1-1; D ambiguous. CDR3 size: 15 residues. In germline, CDR1 is SGHKS, CDR2 YYEKEE (reference sequence). Deletions cut 5 bases from V and 3 bases from J, with 17 bases between. The DNA for the CDR3 is TGTGCCAGCAGAATTCAAGGTGTCTCTGACACTGAAGCTTTCTTT. Translating gives CASRIQGVSDTEAFF. Together with reference TRBV5-5 and TRBJ1-1, the CDR3 gives the full variable domain: DAGVTQSPTHLIKTRGQQVTLRCSPISGHKSVSWYQQVLGQGPQFIFQYYEKEERGRGNFPDRFSARQFPNYSSELNVNALLLGDSALYLCASRIQGVSDTEAFFGQGTRLTVV.

This clonotype was recorded at least ten times. CDR3 residues: CASSYDSGANVLTF. As DNA, the CDR3 is TGTGCCAGCAGTTACGACTCTGGGGCCAACGTCCTGACTTTC. The chain is built from TRBV6-5 and TRBJ2-6; D unclear. The V end lost 2 bases, the J end lost 0 bases, and 2 bases lay between the germline ends. Germline CDR1 is MNHEY and CDR2 is SVGAGI. The CDR3 is 14 amino acids.

This clonotype was observed a few times. The chain carries TRBV7-6 and TRBJ2-3; the D gene is possibly TRBD1 (5 bases). The CDR3 has 13 amino acids. Trimming cost V 11 bases and J 4 bases, with 16 bases left between them. Germline lookup yields CDR1 SGHVS and CDR2 FNYEAQ. CDR3 protein: CAPQGHGADTQYF. The CDR3 bases are TGTGCCCCGCAGGGTCATGGCGCAGATACGCAGTATTTT.

This clonotype was detected ten times or more. V gene TRBV11-2 combines with J gene TRBJ2-7; unclear D gene. The germline gives CDR1 SGHAT, CDR2 FQNNGV. The CDR3 totals 12 residues. Trimming stripped 3 bases from V and 3 bases from J, with 6 bases between. This CDR3 is CASSFDLYEQYF. The CDR3, as DNA: TGTGCCAGCAGCTTCGACCTCTACGAGCAGTACTTC.

This clonotype came up a few times. This chain uses TRBV18 with TRBJ1-3; D uncertain. V lost 3 bases and J lost 0, with 15 bases in between. Germline V lookup: CDR1 KGHSH, CDR2 LQKENI. The CDR3 runs 17 residues. CDR3 coding DNA: TGTGCCAGCTCACCGAACCAACGACTTCACTCTGGAAACACCATATATTTT. Translated, it gives CASSPNQRLHSGNTIYF.

The table lists this clonotype with many counts. This chain joins TRBV7-2 and TRBJ1-4; D is possibly TRBD1 (6 bases). The germline V and J ends were trimmed by 0 bases and 8 bases, with 19 bases remaining between them. Germline V gives CDR1 SGHTA, CDR2 FQGNSA. The CDR3 spans 17 residues. The CDR3 loop reads CASSLAPSRGAWEKLFF. The CDR3 DNA reads TGTGCCAGCAGCTTAGCCCCAAGTCGGGGGGCCTGGGAAAAACTGTTTTTT.